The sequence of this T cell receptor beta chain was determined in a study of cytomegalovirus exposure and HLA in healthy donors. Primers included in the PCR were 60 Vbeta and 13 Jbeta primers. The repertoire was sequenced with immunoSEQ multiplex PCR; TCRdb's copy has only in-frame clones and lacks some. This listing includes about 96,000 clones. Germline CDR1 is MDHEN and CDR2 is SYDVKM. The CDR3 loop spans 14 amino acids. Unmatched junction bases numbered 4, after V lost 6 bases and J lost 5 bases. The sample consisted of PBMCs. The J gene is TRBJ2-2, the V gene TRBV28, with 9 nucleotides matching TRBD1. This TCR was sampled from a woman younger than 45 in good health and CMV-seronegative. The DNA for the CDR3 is TGTGCCAGCAGGGTTGACAGGGGGACCGGGGAGCTGTTTTTT. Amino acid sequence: CASRVDRGTGELFF.